A selection of T cell receptor beta chains follows, all from one sample in a study of shared clonotypes between healthy human individuals. Generated by immunoSEQ multiplex PCR, the TCRdb table keeps only in-frame clones and is missing some. The sample has approximately 810,000 clones; over 90% are singletons. The material sequenced was naive CD8+ T cells sorted from blood. Source of these receptors: a man aged 25 to 45 in good health. Each CDR3 is given with its conserved first and last residue. D genes are given only for firm matches. Clone size is given for some rows only: seen once, a few or many times, or a class if the clone is expanded.

v_gene: TRBV2; abundance: .; j_gene: TRBJ2-7; d_gene: .; CDR3nt: TGTGCCAGCAGGTATAACCCTTCCTACGAGCAGTACTTC; CDR3aa: CASRYNPSYEQYF
v_gene: TRBV28; abundance: .; j_gene: TRBJ2-7; d_gene: TRBD1; CDR3nt: TGTGCCAGCAGTTTCATCGGGACAGGGGATGGGGCCTACGAGCAGTACTTC; CDR3aa: CASSFIGTGDGAYEQYF
v_gene: TRBV4-1; abundance: .; j_gene: TRBJ2-4; d_gene: TRBD1; CDR3nt: TGCGCCAGCAGCCATGGGACAGTAAACATTCAGTACTTC; CDR3aa: CASSHGTVNIQYF
v_gene: TRBV7-2; abundance: .; j_gene: TRBJ2-7; d_gene: .; CDR3nt: TGTGCCAGCAGCTTAATAACAGGGAGCTCCTACGAGCAGTACTTC; CDR3aa: CASSLITGSSYEQYF
v_gene: TRBV5-4; abundance: .; j_gene: TRBJ2-3; d_gene: TRBD2; CDR3nt: TGTGCCAGCAGGATCGGTCTAGCGGGAGGAACAGATACGCAGTATTTT; CDR3aa: CASRIGLAGGTDTQYF
v_gene: TRBV5-1; abundance: .; j_gene: TRBJ1-4; d_gene: TRBD1; CDR3nt: TGCGCCAGCAGCTCCCCACAGGGGGCCCCTAATGAAAAACTGTTTTTT; CDR3aa: CASSSPQGAPNEKLFF
v_gene: TRBV28; abundance: .; j_gene: TRBJ2-5; d_gene: .; CDR3nt: TGTGCCAGCAGTTTGGCAGAGACCCAGTACTTC; CDR3aa: CASSLAETQYF
v_gene: TRBV28; abundance: once; j_gene: TRBJ2-7; d_gene: TRBD1; CDR3nt: TGTGCCAGCAGTTTATCCGGGACAGGGGACGAGCAGTACTTC; CDR3aa: CASSLSGTGDEQYF
v_gene: TRBV7-6; abundance: once; j_gene: TRBJ2-7; d_gene: TRBD1; CDR3nt: TGTGCCAGCAGCGAAACAGGGGGCGGCTACGAGCAGTACTTC; CDR3aa: CASSETGGGYEQYF
v_gene: TRBV11-2; abundance: once; j_gene: TRBJ2-7; d_gene: .; CDR3nt: TGTGCCAGCAGCCGACCTGGGGCCTACGAGCAGTACTTC; CDR3aa: CASSRPGAYEQYF
v_gene: TRBV11-2; abundance: once; j_gene: TRBJ2-1; d_gene: TRBD2; CDR3nt: TGTGCCAGCAGCTTACTAGCGGGGGGTCCCAATGAGCAGTTCTTC; CDR3aa: CASSLLAGGPNEQFF
v_gene: TRBV6-1; abundance: .; j_gene: TRBJ1-5; d_gene: TRBD1; CDR3nt: TGTGCCAGCAGTGAGGACAGGGGAAATCAGCCCCAGCATTTT; CDR3aa: CASSEDRGNQPQHF
v_gene: TRBV30; abundance: once; j_gene: TRBJ1-1; d_gene: .; CDR3nt: TGTGCCTGGAGTGTGGGAAGGGGAAAGACTGAAGCTTTCTTT; CDR3aa: CAWSVGRGKTEAFF
v_gene: TRBV28; abundance: once; j_gene: TRBJ1-1; d_gene: .; CDR3nt: TGTGCCAGCAGTCCGTGGGCCACGAACACTGAAGCTTTCTTT; CDR3aa: CASSPWATNTEAFF
v_gene: TRBV7-9; abundance: once; j_gene: TRBJ2-1; d_gene: TRBD2; CDR3nt: TGTGCCAGCAGCCCTCCTACGACTAGCGGGAATAGCGAGCAGTTCTTC; CDR3aa: CASSPPTTSGNSEQFF
v_gene: TRBV27; abundance: .; j_gene: TRBJ2-1; d_gene: .; CDR3nt: TGTGCCAGCAGTTCACAAATCGACAATGAGCAGTTCTTC; CDR3aa: CASSSQIDNEQFF
v_gene: TRBV4-1; abundance: .; j_gene: TRBJ2-7; d_gene: TRBD1; CDR3nt: TGCGCCAGCAGCCAGGCCCCCGGGACAGTCGGCTACGAGCAGTACTTC; CDR3aa: CASSQAPGTVGYEQYF
v_gene: TRBV2; abundance: .; j_gene: TRBJ2-5; d_gene: .; CDR3nt: TGTGCCAGCAGGGGAGAGACCCAGTACTTC; CDR3aa: CASRGETQYF
v_gene: TRBV7-9; abundance: .; j_gene: TRBJ2-5; d_gene: .; CDR3nt: TGTGCCAGCAGCCCCCGAGGACTCAAAGAGACCCAGTACTTC; CDR3aa: CASSPRGLKETQYF
v_gene: TRBV5-6; abundance: .; j_gene: TRBJ2-3; d_gene: .; CDR3nt: TGTGCCAGCAGACTATGGGGAGATACGCAGTATTTT; CDR3aa: CASRLWGDTQYF
v_gene: TRBV29-1; abundance: .; j_gene: TRBJ2-7; d_gene: .; CDR3nt: TGCAGCGTTGAAGTGGACAGTTCCTACGAGCAGTACTTC; CDR3aa: CSVEVDSSYEQYF
v_gene: TRBV10-2; abundance: .; j_gene: TRBJ1-1; d_gene: .; CDR3nt: TGCGCCAGCAGTGAGAATAGGGTTCAGTCAATGAACACTGAAGCTTTCTTT; CDR3aa: CASSENRVQSMNTEAFF
v_gene: TRBV2; abundance: .; j_gene: TRBJ2-3; d_gene: .; CDR3nt: TGTGCCAGCAGTGTTTACGGCGATACGCAGTATTTT; CDR3aa: CASSVYGDTQYF
v_gene: TRBV5-4; abundance: .; j_gene: TRBJ2-1; d_gene: TRBD1; CDR3nt: TGTGCCAGCAGCCCGAGGGACAGGGGGTACTACAATGAGCAGTTCTTC; CDR3aa: CASSPRDRGYYNEQFF
v_gene: TRBV29-1; abundance: .; j_gene: TRBJ2-7; d_gene: .; CDR3nt: TGCAGCGTGGCGGACGCACGAAGCTCCTACGAGCAGTACTTC; CDR3aa: CSVADARSSYEQYF
v_gene: TRBV27; abundance: .; j_gene: TRBJ2-1; d_gene: .; CDR3nt: TGTGCCAGCCGACCCGCCCAATGGAATTCGCCGCGTAGCTCCTACAATGAGCAGTTCTTC; CDR3aa: CASRPAQWNSPRSSYNEQFF
v_gene: TRBV27; abundance: .; j_gene: TRBJ2-5; d_gene: .; CDR3nt: TGTGCCAGCACAACGACCTCGACAGCCCAAGAGACCCAGTACTTC; CDR3aa: CASTTTSTAQETQYF
v_gene: TRBV28; abundance: .; j_gene: TRBJ2-2; d_gene: TRBD1; CDR3nt: TGTGCCAGCAGTTCCGGACAGGGGGCGAACACCGGGGAGCTGTTTTTT; CDR3aa: CASSSGQGANTGELFF
v_gene: TRBV6-5; abundance: few; j_gene: TRBJ2-7; d_gene: .; CDR3nt: TGTGCCGTGGCCGAGCAGTACTTC; CDR3aa: CAVAEQYF
v_gene: TRBV11-2; abundance: .; j_gene: TRBJ2-3; d_gene: TRBD2; CDR3nt: TGTGCCACCAGGGGACTAGCGGGAATGGGCGGGACAGATACGCAGTATTTT; CDR3aa: CATRGLAGMGGTDTQYF
v_gene: TRBV27; abundance: once; j_gene: TRBJ2-1; d_gene: .; CDR3nt: TGTGCCAGCAGTTTAGTTGCGGGATCCTACAATGAGCAGTTCTTC; CDR3aa: CASSLVAGSYNEQFF
v_gene: TRBV5-1; abundance: .; j_gene: TRBJ2-3; d_gene: .; CDR3nt: TGCGCCAGCAGCTTGCGGCCGGGGAGCACAGATACGCAGTATTTT; CDR3aa: CASSLRPGSTDTQYF
v_gene: TRBV4-3; abundance: once; j_gene: TRBJ2-1; d_gene: TRBD2; CDR3nt: TGCGCCAGCAGCCACCCTAGCGGGAGAGAGAGTGAGCAGTTCTTC; CDR3aa: CASSHPSGRESEQFF
v_gene: TRBV7-9; abundance: .; j_gene: TRBJ1-1; d_gene: .; CDR3nt: TGTGCCAGCAGCTCCGGCATTGAAGCTTTCTTT; CDR3aa: CASSSGIEAFF
v_gene: TRBV2; abundance: .; j_gene: TRBJ2-3; d_gene: TRBD2; CDR3nt: TGTGCTATCGAGACTAGCAGAATTGATACGCAGTATTTT; CDR3aa: CAIETSRIDTQYF
v_gene: TRBV5-1; abundance: .; j_gene: TRBJ2-1; d_gene: .; CDR3nt: TGCGCCAGCAGCCAAGGGGGCTCCTACAATGAGCAGTTCTTC; CDR3aa: CASSQGGSYNEQFF
v_gene: TRBV28; abundance: .; j_gene: TRBJ2-7; d_gene: .; CDR3nt: TGTGCCAGCAGTTTAGCGTTACGTTACTACGAGCAGTACTTC; CDR3aa: CASSLALRYYEQYF
v_gene: TRBV29-1; abundance: .; j_gene: TRBJ2-7; d_gene: .; CDR3nt: TGCAGCGCCTGGGGGAGAGGAGGCTCCGAGCAGTACTTC; CDR3aa: CSAWGRGGSEQYF
v_gene: TRBV10-2; abundance: once; j_gene: TRBJ1-5; d_gene: .; CDR3nt: TGCGCCAGCTGGTCCGGGGGGAATCAGCCCCAGCATTTT; CDR3aa: CASWSGGNQPQHF
v_gene: TRBV10-2; abundance: once; j_gene: TRBJ2-7; d_gene: .; CDR3nt: TGCGCCAGCAGTGAGTGGGGTAGCGGATACTCCTACGAGCAGTACTTC; CDR3aa: CASSEWGSGYSYEQYF
v_gene: TRBV7-9; abundance: .; j_gene: TRBJ2-1; d_gene: TRBD2; CDR3nt: TGTGCCAGCAGCTTAGCGCGGGGCGGGAGAACCTCCAATGAGCAGTTCTTC; CDR3aa: CASSLARGGRTSNEQFF
v_gene: TRBV28; abundance: few; j_gene: TRBJ1-2; d_gene: .; CDR3nt: TGTGCCAGCACCCCAGGGGACTATGGCTACACCTTC; CDR3aa: CASTPGDYGYTF